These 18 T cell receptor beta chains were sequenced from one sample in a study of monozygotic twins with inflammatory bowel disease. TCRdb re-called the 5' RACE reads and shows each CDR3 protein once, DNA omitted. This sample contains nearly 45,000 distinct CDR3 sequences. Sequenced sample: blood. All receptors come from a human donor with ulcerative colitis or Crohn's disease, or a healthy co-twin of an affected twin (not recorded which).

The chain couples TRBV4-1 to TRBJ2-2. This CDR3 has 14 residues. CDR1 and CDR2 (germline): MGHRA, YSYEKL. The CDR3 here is CASSQDLHTGELFF.

This CDR3 is CASSFRSIRTAEAFF. V gene TRBV28 combines with J gene TRBJ1-1. CDR1 MDHEN and CDR2 SYDVKM come from the germline V gene. The CDR3 is made up of 15 amino acids.

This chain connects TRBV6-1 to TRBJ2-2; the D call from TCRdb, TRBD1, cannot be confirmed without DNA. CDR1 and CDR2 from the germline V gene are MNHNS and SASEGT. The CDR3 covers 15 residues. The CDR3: CASRSATGETGELFF.

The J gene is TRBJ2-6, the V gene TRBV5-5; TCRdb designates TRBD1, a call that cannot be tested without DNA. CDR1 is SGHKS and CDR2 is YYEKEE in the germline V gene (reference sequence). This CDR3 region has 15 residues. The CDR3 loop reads CASSRTGTGANVLTF.

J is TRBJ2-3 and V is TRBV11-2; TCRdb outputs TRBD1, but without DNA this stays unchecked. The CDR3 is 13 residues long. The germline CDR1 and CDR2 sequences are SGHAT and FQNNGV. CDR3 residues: CASSSAGGGTQYF.

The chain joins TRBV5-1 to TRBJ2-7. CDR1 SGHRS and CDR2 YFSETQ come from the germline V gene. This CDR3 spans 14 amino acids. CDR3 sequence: CASSFGPGTYEQYF. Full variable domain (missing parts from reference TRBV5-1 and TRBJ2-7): KAGVTQTPRYLIKTRGQQVTLSCSPISGHRSVSWYQQTPGQGLQFLFEYFSETQRNKGNFPGRFSGRQFSNSRSEMNVSTLELGDSALYLCASSFGPGTYEQYFGPGTRLTVT.

The CDR3 region is CASSQGSILYEQYF. This sequence joins TRBV4-1 and TRBJ2-7. Looked up from germline, CDR1 is MGHRA and CDR2 is YSYEKL. CDR3 length: 14 residues.

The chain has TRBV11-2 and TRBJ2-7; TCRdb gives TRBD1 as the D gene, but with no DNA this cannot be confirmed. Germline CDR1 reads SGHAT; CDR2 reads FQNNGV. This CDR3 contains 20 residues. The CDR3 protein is CASSLSSGSTGYGLGYEQYF.

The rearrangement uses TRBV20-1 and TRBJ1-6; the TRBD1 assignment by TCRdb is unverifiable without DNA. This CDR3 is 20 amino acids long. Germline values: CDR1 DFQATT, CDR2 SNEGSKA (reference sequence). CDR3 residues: CSARYGGTVKYSSYNSPLHF.

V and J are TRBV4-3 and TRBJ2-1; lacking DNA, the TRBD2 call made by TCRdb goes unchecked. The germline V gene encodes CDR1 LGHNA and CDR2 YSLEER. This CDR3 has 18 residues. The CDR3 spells CASSQEPPTWSSYNEQFF.

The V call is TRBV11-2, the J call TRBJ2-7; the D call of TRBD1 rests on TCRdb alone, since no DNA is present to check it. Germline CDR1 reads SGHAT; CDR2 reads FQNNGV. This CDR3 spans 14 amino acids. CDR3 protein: CASSLRGGTEEQYF.

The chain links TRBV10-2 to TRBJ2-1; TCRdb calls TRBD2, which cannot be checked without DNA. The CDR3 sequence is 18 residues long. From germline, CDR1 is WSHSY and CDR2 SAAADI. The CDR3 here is CASSDPTRKELSYNEQFF.

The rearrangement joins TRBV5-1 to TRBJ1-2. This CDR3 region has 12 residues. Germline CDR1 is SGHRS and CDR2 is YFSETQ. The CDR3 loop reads CASSASNYGYTF.

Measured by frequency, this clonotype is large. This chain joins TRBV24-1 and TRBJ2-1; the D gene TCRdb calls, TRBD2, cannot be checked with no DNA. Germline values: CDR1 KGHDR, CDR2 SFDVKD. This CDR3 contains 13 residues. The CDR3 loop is CATSVGRDNEQFF.

CDR3 protein: CSAHTGTGTYF. This sequence joins TRBV20-1 and TRBJ2-7; the D call of TRBD1 rests on TCRdb alone, since no DNA is present to check it. CDR1 and CDR2 from the germline V gene are DFQATT and SNEGSKA (reference sequence). This CDR3 is 11 amino acids long.

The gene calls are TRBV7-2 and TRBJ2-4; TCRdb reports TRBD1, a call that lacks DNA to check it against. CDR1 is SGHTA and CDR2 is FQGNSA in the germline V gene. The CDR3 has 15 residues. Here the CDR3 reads CASSLAVGQLNIQYF.

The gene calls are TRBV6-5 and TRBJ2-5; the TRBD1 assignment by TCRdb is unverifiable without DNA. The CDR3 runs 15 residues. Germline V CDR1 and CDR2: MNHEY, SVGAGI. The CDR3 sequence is CASSFTGQGRETQYF.

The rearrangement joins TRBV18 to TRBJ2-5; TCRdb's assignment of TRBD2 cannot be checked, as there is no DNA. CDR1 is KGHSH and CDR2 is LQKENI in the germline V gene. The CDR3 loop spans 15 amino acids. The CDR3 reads CASSASGTTQETQYF.